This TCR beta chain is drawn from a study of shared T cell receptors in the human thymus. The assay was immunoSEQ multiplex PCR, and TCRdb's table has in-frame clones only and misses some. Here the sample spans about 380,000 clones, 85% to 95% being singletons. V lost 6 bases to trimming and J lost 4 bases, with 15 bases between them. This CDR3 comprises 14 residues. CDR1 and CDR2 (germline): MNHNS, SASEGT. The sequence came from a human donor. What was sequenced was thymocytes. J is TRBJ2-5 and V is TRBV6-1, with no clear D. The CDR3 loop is CASSSSRSPETQYF. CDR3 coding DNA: TGTGCCAGCAGCAGTTCCAGGAGCCCAGAGACCCAGTACTTC.